The source of this TCR beta chain is a study of early T cells in non-severe SARS-CoV-2 infection. Using its own MiXCR run on the 5' RACE reads, TCRdb lists one record per CDR3 protein. The table shows about 56,000 distinct CDR3 sequences, with about 15% occurring only once. Germline lookup yields CDR1 SQVTM and CDR2 ANQGSEA. The CDR3 is 14 residues long. V lost 4 bases and J lost 4, with 16 bases in between. Sequences were derived from whole blood, sampled at baseline. This receptor was obtained from an adult who was a healthcare worker with PCR-confirmed SARS-CoV-2 infection or an uninfected control (not recorded which). The chain employs TRBV29-1 and TRBJ1-2; D unclear. CDR3 region: CSVVTQTPGYGYTF. In DNA, the CDR3 is TGCAGCGTTGTGACACAAACGCCGGGCTATGGCTACACCTTC. Combining the CDR3 with reference TRBV29-1 and TRBJ1-2 gives the whole variable domain SAVISQKPSRDICQRGTSLTIQCQVDSQVTMMFWYRQQPGQSLTLIATANQGSEATYESGFVIDKFPISRPNLTFSTLTVSNMSPEDSSIYLCSVVTQTPGYGYTFGSGTRLTVV.